These T cell receptor beta chains were read from a single sample in a study of blood T cell repertoires in COVID-19. The repertoire was sequenced with immunoSEQ multiplex PCR; TCRdb's copy has only in-frame clones and lacks some. The repertoire holds 230,000 or so clones, with around 88% as singletons. Sequencing was carried out using PBMCs or T cells enriched from blood (not recorded which). The origin of the receptors is a woman aged 50 to 60 with acute COVID-19. The CDR3 runs from the conserved cysteine through the conserved F or W. Fields, in order: D gene, V gene, clone size, J gene, CDR3 DNA, CDR3 protein. The D gene is left open where the match is weak. Only some rows state a clone size, as once, few, many or a class for expanded clones.

>.|TRBV28|.|TRBJ2-7
TGTGCCAGCAGCTTGACAGTATACGAGCAGTACTTC
CASSLTVYEQYF
>.|TRBV27|.|TRBJ2-3
TGTGCCAGCAGTGCAACAGGACGCGCCTTCTACACAGATACGCAGTATTTT
CASSATGRAFYTDTQYF
>TRBD1|TRBV5-5|.|TRBJ1-4
TGTGCCAGCAGCTGGATGACAGGGGCTAATGAAAAACTGTTTTTT
CASSWMTGANEKLFF
>.|TRBV19|.|TRBJ2-1
TGTGCCAGTCCTTCCCGGGACTGGGTCAACGAGCAGTTCTTC
CASPSRDWVNEQFF
>.|TRBV18|.|TRBJ2-3
TGTGCCAGCTCACCGGGACTCCGGGGTGGCACAGATACGCAGTATTTT
CASSPGLRGGTDTQYF
>TRBD1|TRBV28|.|TRBJ1-1
TGTGCCAGCAGAGAACCAGGGGGCGTGAACACTGAAGCTTTCTTT
CASREPGGVNTEAFF
>TRBD2|TRBV7-2|.|TRBJ2-7
TGTGCCAGCAGCTCCACTAGCGGGAGAAGATACGAGCAGTACTTC
CASSSTSGRRYEQYF
>TRBD1|TRBV11-1|.|TRBJ2-1
TGTGCCAGCAGCTTATTTGACAGGGGGCTAGGTGAGCAGTTCTTC
CASSLFDRGLGEQFF
>.|TRBV7-9|.|TRBJ1-2
TGTGCCAGCAGCTGCCGGGACATCGCTTACTATGGCTACACCTTC
CASSCRDIAYYGYTF
>.|TRBV25-1|.|TRBJ1-4
TGTGCCACCGGGGGTCGGCACAAAGACAGCCATAATGAAAAACTGTTTTTT
CATGGRHKDSHNEKLFF
>.|TRBV28|.|TRBJ1-6
TGTGCCAGCAGTCCATTGACAGCGACAAGTCTAAATTCACCCCTCCACTTT
CASSPLTATSLNSPLHF
>TRBD2|TRBV6-5|.|TRBJ2-1
TGTGCCACGGGTCGCGGGAGCGGCTCCTACAATGAGCAGTTCTTC
CATGRGSGSYNEQFF
>.|TRBV3-1/TRBV3-2|.|TRBJ2-5
TGTGCCAGCAGCCCCCGCCTACTAGATTCCCAAGAGACCCAGTACTTC
CASSPRLLDSQETQYF
>TRBD2|TRBV27|.|TRBJ2-1
TGTGCCAGCAGTTTATCGACTAGCGGGAAAAATGAGCAGTTCTTC
CASSLSTSGKNEQFF
>TRBD2|TRBV4-1|few|TRBJ2-7
TGCGCCAGCAGCCAAGATTCGGCTAGCGGGGGATGGGAGCAGTACTTC
CASSQDSASGGWEQYF
>.|TRBV18|.|TRBJ1-1
TGTGCCAGCTCACCAAGGGCCCAGGGTACGAACACTGAAGCTTTCTTT
CASSPRAQGTNTEAFF
>.|TRBV3-1/TRBV3-2|.|TRBJ2-7
TGTGCCAGCAAGAGCGTTATTTCCTACGAGCAGTACTTC
CASKSVISYEQYF
>.|TRBV6-5|few|TRBJ2-4
TGTGCCAGCAGTTACTCGAATCGAGGGTGGGACATTCAGTACTTC
CASSYSNRGWDIQYF
>TRBD2|TRBV27|.|TRBJ2-2
TGTGCCAGCAGTCAAGGACTAGCTAACACCGGGGAGCTGTTTTTT
CASSQGLANTGELFF
>TRBD2|TRBV10-3|.|TRBJ2-2
TGTGCCATCAGTGGGGAGGGAACGGGGGAGCTGTTTTTT
CAISGEGTGELFF
>.|TRBV9|.|TRBJ1-6
TGTGCCAGCAGCCTCCAGGGGAATAATTCACCCCTCCACTTT
CASSLQGNNSPLHF
>TRBD1|TRBV29-1|.|TRBJ2-3
TGCAGCGCCATGACAGGGGCTGGCACAGATACGCAGTATTTT
CSAMTGAGTDTQYF
>.|TRBV28|.|TRBJ1-6
TGTGCCAGCATCCTCGAGAGCTCCTATAATTCACCCCTCCACTTT
CASILESSYNSPLHF
>TRBD1|TRBV19|.|TRBJ2-4
TGTGCCAGTACCGGGACAGGGGAAATCATTCAGTACTTC
CASTGTGEIIQYF
>TRBD2|TRBV4-3|.|TRBJ2-3
TGCGCCAGCAGCCGGGGACTAGCGGGAGCCTCCATTAGCACAGATACGCAGTATTTT
CASSRGLAGASISTDTQYF
>TRBD1|TRBV28|.|TRBJ1-6
TGTGCCAGCAGTTTTCCCGTGGGGACAGGTCCCGTTAATTCACCCCTCCACTTT
CASSFPVGTGPVNSPLHF
>.|TRBV7-2|.|TRBJ2-6
TGTGCCAGCAGCCCGCCCCCTTTTAGTCCTGGGGCCAACGTCCTGACTTTC
CASSPPPFSPGANVLTF
>TRBD2|TRBV7-9|.|TRBJ2-1
TGTGCCAGCAGCGTGACGACTAGCGGGATCTACAATGAGCAGTTCTTC
CASSVTTSGIYNEQFF
>.|TRBV5-1|.|TRBJ1-2
TGCGCCAGCAGCCCCAGTCAGGGCTATGGCTACACCTTC
CASSPSQGYGYTF
>TRBD2|TRBV27|.|TRBJ2-5
TGTGCCAGCAAGGCGGGAGGTGAAGAGACCCAGTACTTC
CASKAGGEETQYF
>.|TRBV4-1|.|TRBJ2-7
TGCGCCAGCAGCCATCTTTCTACGGTTGCGGGTTCCTACGAGCAGTACTTC
CASSHLSTVAGSYEQYF
>TRBD2|TRBV27|.|TRBJ2-7
TGTGCCAGCAGCCTTATAAGCGGGAGCTTCAACGAGCAGTACTTC
CASSLISGSFNEQYF
>.|TRBV24-1|.|TRBJ1-1
TGTGCCACAGCCAATTCATTGAACACTGAAGCTTTCTTT
CATANSLNTEAFF
>TRBD2|TRBV7-2|.|TRBJ2-7
TGTGCCAGCAGCCTGACTAGCGGGGGATCCTACGAGCAGTACTTC
CASSLTSGGSYEQYF
>.|TRBV7-3|.|TRBJ2-3
TGTGCCAGCAGCTTACAGGGGAAGAGCACAGATACGCAGTATTTT
CASSLQGKSTDTQYF
>.|TRBV27|.|TRBJ2-3
TGTGCCAGCAGCCTCGACCAGGGGAATACGCAGTATTTT
CASSLDQGNTQYF
>TRBD2|TRBV5-3|.|TRBJ2-3
TGTGCCAGAAGCCCACACCCCCCGGGACTAGCGAGCGTGGATACGCAGTATTTT
CARSPHPPGLASVDTQYF
>.|TRBV29-1|.|TRBJ2-4
TGCAGCGCCCGCCTTGCTAACCTAAACATTCAGTACTTC
CSARLANLNIQYF
>.|TRBV5-4|.|TRBJ2-4
TGTGCCAGCAGCTTGGACCGGGAAGGAAACATTCAGTACTTC
CASSLDREGNIQYF
>TRBD1|TRBV4-1|.|TRBJ2-7
TGCGCCAGCAGCCAAGCTAGGGACAGGCGCTACGAGCAGTACTTC
CASSQARDRRYEQYF
>.|TRBV5-1|.|TRBJ1-1
TGCGCCAGCAAAGGGGTGACGATGAACACTGAAGCTTTCTTT
CASKGVTMNTEAFF
>.|TRBV2|.|TRBJ1-2
TGTGCCATCTCCGGGCCAGGGACAAACTACACCTTC
CAISGPGTNYTF
>TRBD2|TRBV4-1|.|TRBJ2-5
TGCGCCAGCAGCCCCCGGGCTAGCGGGAGCGAAGAGACCCAGTACTTC
CASSPRASGSEETQYF
>TRBD1|TRBV28|.|TRBJ2-7
TGTGCCAGCAGCCCCGGCGGACAGGGGGTGGATGAGCAGTACTTC
CASSPGGQGVDEQYF
>TRBD2|TRBV9|.|TRBJ2-1
TGTGCCAGCAGCGAAGCGGGACTCCTCAATGAGCAGTTCTTC
CASSEAGLLNEQFF
>.|TRBV28|.|TRBJ1-2
TGTGCCAGCAGTCCGGGGTTAATCTATGGCTACACCTTC
CASSPGLIYGYTF
>.|TRBV5-1|.|TRBJ1-1
TGCGCCAGCAGCTTGGATCTAGGCATGAACACTGAAGCTTTCTTT
CASSLDLGMNTEAFF
>TRBD1|TRBV28|once|TRBJ2-3
TGTGCCAGCAGAAACCAGGGGGCCACAGATACGCAGTATTTT
CASRNQGATDTQYF
>TRBD1|TRBV5-6|.|TRBJ1-4
TGTGCCAGCAGCTTGGCTACAGGGGCGAAAAATGAAAAACTGTTTTTT
CASSLATGAKNEKLFF
>.|TRBV7-3|.|TRBJ2-2
TGTGCCAGCAGCCAATACCCGGGGGACGAGAACACCGGGGAGCTGTTTTTT
CASSQYPGDENTGELFF